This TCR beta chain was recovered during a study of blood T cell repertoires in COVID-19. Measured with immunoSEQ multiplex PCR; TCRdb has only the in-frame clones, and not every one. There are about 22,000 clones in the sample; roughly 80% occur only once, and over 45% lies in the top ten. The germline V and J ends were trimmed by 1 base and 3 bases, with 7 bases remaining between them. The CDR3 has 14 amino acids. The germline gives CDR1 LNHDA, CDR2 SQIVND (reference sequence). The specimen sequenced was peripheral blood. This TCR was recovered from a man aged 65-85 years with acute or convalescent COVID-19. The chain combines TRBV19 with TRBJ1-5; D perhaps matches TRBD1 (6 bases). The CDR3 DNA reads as TGTGCCAGTAGTATAGCAGGGGCCAATCAGCCCCAGCATTTT. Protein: CASSIAGANQPQHF.